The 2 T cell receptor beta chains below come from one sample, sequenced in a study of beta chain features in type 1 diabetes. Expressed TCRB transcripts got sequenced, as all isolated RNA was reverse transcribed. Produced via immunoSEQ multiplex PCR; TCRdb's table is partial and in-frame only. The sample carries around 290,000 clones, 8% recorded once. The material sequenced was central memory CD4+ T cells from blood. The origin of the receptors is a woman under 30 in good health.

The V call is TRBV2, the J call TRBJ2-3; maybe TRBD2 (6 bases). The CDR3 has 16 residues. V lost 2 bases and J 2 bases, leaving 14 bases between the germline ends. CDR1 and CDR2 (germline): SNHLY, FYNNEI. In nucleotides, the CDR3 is TGTGCCAGCAGTGAAAGGTGGCTAGCGAACACAGATACGCAGTATTTT. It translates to CASSERWLANTDTQYF. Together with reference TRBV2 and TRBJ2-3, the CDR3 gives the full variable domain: EPEVTQTPSHQVTQMGQEVILRCVPISNHLYFYWYRQILGQKVEFLVSFYNNEISEKSEIFDDQFSVERPDGSNFTLKIRSTKLEDSAMYFCASSERWLANTDTQYFGPGTRLTVL.

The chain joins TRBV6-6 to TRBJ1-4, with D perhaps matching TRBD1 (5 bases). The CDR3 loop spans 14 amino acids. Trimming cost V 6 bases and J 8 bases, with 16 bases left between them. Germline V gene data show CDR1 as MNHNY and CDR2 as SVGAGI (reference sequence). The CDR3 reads CASRPGYRSEKLFF. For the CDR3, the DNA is TGTGCCAGCAGGCCAGGGTATAGGTCCGAAAAACTGTTTTTT.